The 24 T cell receptor beta chains below come from one sample, sequenced in a study of lung T cells in sarcoidosis with Löfgren's syndrome (dated by TCRdb to about 2017). The listed sequencing device is Illumina MiSeq. In TCRdb, the public reads were trimmed at Q25 with fastp and aligned with MiXCR, with productive beta chains retained. Identical CDR3 protein sequences are pooled into one entry, listed with their most common genes and DNA. For this sample there are 50,000 to 65,000 distinct CDR3 sequences; about 20% appear just once. The ten biggest clones cover under 3% of the sample. Material: CD4+ T cells from PBMCs. The receptors originated from a human donor with sarcoidosis (Löfgren's syndrome or another form), or a control subject (not recorded which).

This clonotype was seen at least ten times. The V call is TRBV20-1, the J call TRBJ2-7; TRBD2 matches at 10 bases. Germline values: CDR1 DFQATT, CDR2 SNEGSKA (reference sequence). With V trimmed by 5 bases and J by 2 bases, 3 bases remained unmatched. The CDR3 is 13 residues long. The CDR3 DNA is TGCAGTGCTTCCCTAGCGGGAGCCTACGAGCAGTACTTC. Amino acids: CSASLAGAYEQYF.

This clonotype was seen a handful of times. The chain has TRBV12-3 or TRBV12-4 and TRBJ2-7; TRBD2 aligns across 9 bases. CDR3 length: 15 amino acids. V was pared by 1 base and J by 11 bases, with 12 bases of the junction left unmatched. CDR3 amino acids: CASSLVGLAMNTEYV. The CDR3 bases are TGTGCCAGCAGTTTAGTTGGACTAGCGATGAATACGGAGTACGTC.

This clonotype appeared a few times. J is TRBJ2-5 and V is TRBV12-3 or TRBV12-4; D not certain. The CDR3 spans 11 residues. V lost 3 bases, J lost 4 bases, and 3 bases lay in between. The DNA for the CDR3 is TGTGCCAGCAGTTTCAGAGAGACCCAGTACTTC. Amino acid sequence: CASSFRETQYF.

A word on this clonotype: The conserved phenylalanine or tryptophan is not found at the CDR3 terminus, so this likely reflects a read error. This chain uses TRBV19 with TRBJ2-1; 7 bases agree with TRBD1. The J segment lost 4 bases and the V segment lost 4 bases, leaving 4 bases of the junction unmatched. The germline V gene has CDR1 LNHDA and CDR2 SQIVND (reference sequence). The CDR3 totals 14 residues. The CDR3 here is CASSRAGGYNEQFL. In DNA form, the CDR3 reads TGTGCCAGTAGTAGGGCAGGGGGTTACAATGAGCAGTTCCTC.

This clonotype was recorded at least ten times. The chain combines TRBV28 with TRBJ1-5; a weak D match, TRBD1 (6 bases). The CDR3 runs 15 residues. From germline, CDR1 is MDHEN and CDR2 SYDVKM. V lost 2 bases and J lost 6, with 14 bases in between. CDR3 loop: CASSLGGGDFQPQHF. The CDR3 DNA follows: TGTGCCAGCAGTTTAGGGGGCGGCGACTTTCAGCCCCAGCATTTT.

Ten or more counts support this clonotype. The chain combines TRBV27 with TRBJ1-6; 9 positions agree with TRBD1. Unmatched junction bases numbered 16, after V lost 10 bases and J lost 9 bases. The CDR3 is made up of 16 amino acids. Per the germline V gene, CDR1 is MNHEY and CDR2 is SMNVEV (reference sequence). This CDR3 is CATSGHRDRVTSPLHF. Here the CDR3 DNA reads TGTGCCACCAGCGGGCACCGGGACAGGGTTACTTCACCCCTCCACTTT.

This clonotype came up many times. The chain recombines TRBV2 with TRBJ1-5, with unresolved D. Germline CDR1 and CDR2: SNHLY and FYNNEI. This CDR3 is 14 amino acids long. V was shortened by 5 bases and J by 4 bases, with 12 bases between the two germline ends. In DNA, the CDR3 is TGTGCCAGCAGTCCCGACATGCCAAATCAGCCCCAGCATTTT. Protein sequence: CASSPDMPNQPQHF. Looking up the rest from reference TRBV2 and TRBJ1-5 gives the full variable domain: EPEVTQTPSHQVTQMGQEVILRCVPISNHLYFYWYRQILGQKVEFLVSFYNNEISEKSEIFDDQFSVERPDGSNFTLKIRSTKLEDSAMYFCASSPDMPNQPQHFGDGTRLSIL.

To note about this clonotype: One end of the junction fails to match germline, which may point to a read error. J is TRBJ1-5 and V is TRBV3-1; D is unclear. Germline assignment: CDR1 LGHDT and CDR2 YNNKEL (reference sequence). The CDR3 consists of 13 residues. The CDR3 is CASIQRERQPQHF. In DNA, the CDR3 is TGTGCCAGCATCCAAAGGGAACGCCAGCCCCAGCATTTT.

About this clonotype itself: Sequence at one end of the junction differs from germline and may be a read error. CDR3: CASGFRDRALVTQYF. The CDR3 bases are TGTGCCAGCGGCTTCAGAGACAGGGCCCTCGTGACCCAGTACTTC. The chain couples TRBV5-4 to TRBJ2-5, with 7 bases fitting TRBD1. CDR3 length equals 15 residues. Germline lookup yields CDR1 SGHNT and CDR2 YYREEE (reference sequence).

This clonotype has a count of ten or more. The V gene is TRBV27, the J gene TRBJ1-1; maybe TRBD1 (5 bases). The CDR3 sequence is 13 residues long. The germline gives CDR1 MNHEY, CDR2 SMNVEV (reference sequence). The V end was cut by 6 bases, the J end by 10 bases, with 18 bases between. The CDR3 DNA reads TGTGCCAGCAGCAGATGGGGACTCGGGGTAGCTTTCTTT. This codes for CASSRWGLGVAFF.

There are many counts of this clonotype. The genes are TRBV20-1 and TRBJ1-5; D is uncertain. The CDR3 is 13 residues long. V lost 0 bases and J lost 6, with 9 bases in between. CDR1 is DFQATT and CDR2 is SNEGSKA in the germline V gene (reference sequence). CDR3 in amino acids: CSARESKIQPQHF. The CDR3, as DNA: TGCAGTGCTAGAGAATCGAAGATTCAGCCCCAGCATTTT.

This clonotype was seen ten or more times. The chain's CDR3 is CASGRGGVYTIYF. As DNA, the CDR3 is TGTGCCAGCGGTCGGGGAGGTGTGTACACCATATATTTT. The rearrangement joins TRBV28 to TRBJ1-3; D ambiguous. The CDR3 length is 13 residues. Trimming stripped 8 bases from V and 8 bases from J, with 16 bases between. Germline CDR1 reads MDHEN; CDR2 reads SYDVKM.

The chain links TRBV2 to TRBJ2-1; maybe TRBD1 (6 bases). CDR3 length equals 15 residues. Germline CDR1 and CDR2: SNHLY and FYNNEI. V was shortened by 6 bases and J by 0 bases, with 12 bases between the two germline ends. CDR3 region: CASSARGYSYNEQFF. CDR3 nucleotide sequence: TGTGCCAGCAGCGCAAGGGGGTACTCCTACAATGAGCAGTTCTTC.

This clonotype appeared many times. V and J are TRBV28 and TRBJ1-5; D gene ambiguous. V lost 7 bases to trimming and J lost 3 bases, with 13 bases between them. CDR3 length: 14 amino acids. The germline V gene encodes CDR1 MDHEN and CDR2 SYDVKM. CDR3 in amino acids: CASNGQVFNQPQHF. For the CDR3, the DNA is TGTGCCAGCAACGGGCAGGTCTTCAATCAGCCCCAGCATTTT.

The CDR3 DNA follows: TGCAGTGCTCCAGGACCGGGCGGCAGCGGCCAGTACTTC. Translated, it gives CSAPGPGGSGQYF. This sequence joins TRBV20-1 and TRBJ2-5; tentatively, D is TRBD2 (5 bases). This CDR3 region has 13 residues. Germline CDR1 is DFQATT and CDR2 is SNEGSKA (reference sequence). The V gene lost 5 bases and the J gene lost 10 bases, with 20 bases spanning the gap.

This clonotype was seen many times. The chain recombines TRBV20-1 with TRBJ2-7; D not resolved. Germline V gene data show CDR1 as DFQATT and CDR2 as SNEGSKA (reference sequence). Trimming removed 5 bases at V and 3 bases at J, with 8 bases between. This CDR3 comprises 11 residues. The CDR3 bases are TGCAGTGCTGGTGAGATCTACGAGCAGTACGTC. This encodes CSAGEIYEQYV.

Many counts were recorded for this clonotype. V and J are TRBV6-1 and TRBJ1-3; D gene unclear. Looked up from germline, CDR1 is MNHNS and CDR2 is SASEGT. Trimming left V 4 bases short and J 0 bases short, with 10 bases between. The CDR3 has 15 residues. The CDR3 reads CASSVPGFSGNTIYF. The CDR3 DNA is TGTGCCAGCAGTGTGCCAGGATTCTCTGGAAACACCATATATTTT.

The sample holds many counts of this clonotype. V and J are TRBV5-1 and TRBJ2-1; D is perhaps TRBD2 (6 bases). Germline loops: CDR1 SGHRS, CDR2 YFSETQ. The CDR3 extends over 15 amino acids. V lost 4 bases, J lost 3 bases, and 14 bases lay in between. DNA of the CDR3: TGCGCCAGCAGCGTGCGGGACCCGTACTACAATGAGCAGTTCTTC. Translated, it gives CASSVRDPYYNEQFF.

Only a few counts were recorded for this clonotype. CDR3 loop: CASSNPGTGGYERYV. The CDR3 bases are TGCGCCAGCAGCAACCCCGGGACAGGGGGCTACGAGCGGTACGTC. The V call is TRBV6-1, the J call TRBJ2-7; 12 bases are shared with TRBD1. Looked up from germline, CDR1 is MNHNS and CDR2 is SASEGT. This CDR3 spans 15 amino acids.

This clonotype was found many times. CDR3 residues: CASSSPGFNLAKNIQYF. CDR3 in DNA: TGTGCCAGCAGCTCGCCCGGGTTCAATTTAGCCAAAAACATTCAGTACTTC. This rearrangement joins TRBV7-2 to TRBJ2-4, with D unclear. Trimming pared 4 bases from V and 0 bases from J, leaving 16 bases between. Germline loops: CDR1 SGHTA, CDR2 FQGNSA. The CDR3 is made up of 17 amino acids.

In regard to this clonotype: A single base separates this from a much larger clone, so it may be a read error. V gene TRBV20-1 combines with J gene TRBJ2-1, with 7 bases identical to TRBD2. Trimming cost V 4 bases and J 2 bases; bases outside gene matches: 8. The germline gives CDR1 DFQATT, CDR2 SNEGSKA (reference sequence). This CDR3 has 15 amino acids. The CDR3: CSAKEWEGPYNEQFF. The DNA for the CDR3 is TGCAGTGCTAAAGAATGGGAGGGGCCCTACAATGAGCAGTTCTTC.

V gene TRBV6-1 combines with J gene TRBJ1-3; D is possibly TRBD1 (5 bases). The CDR3 sequence is 13 residues long. Germline V gene data show CDR1 as MNHNS and CDR2 as SASEGT. V lost 5 bases and J lost 12, with 17 bases in between. The DNA for the CDR3 is TGTGCCAGCAGTTATAGGGACGGAGACAACATATATTTT. It translates to CASSYRDGDNIYF.

This clonotype was counted at least ten times. V usage is TRBV6-6 and J usage is TRBJ1-5, with D maybe TRBD1 (5 bases). The V end lost 0 bases, the J end lost 4 bases, and 10 bases lay between the germline ends. CDR1 MNHNY and CDR2 SVGAGI come from the germline V gene (reference sequence). CDR3 length: 15 residues. DNA of the CDR3: TGTGCCAGCAGTTACTCAGGGGTAGGAAATCAGCCCCAGCATTTT. This codes for CASSYSGVGNQPQHF.

A few counts support this clonotype. The chain joins TRBV2 to TRBJ2-5; the D call may be TRBD1 or TRBD2 (6 bases each). The CDR3 sequence is 16 residues long. The germline V gene encodes CDR1 SNHLY and CDR2 FYNNEI. The V end lost 5 bases, the J end lost 1 base, and 17 bases lay between the germline ends. The CDR3 DNA reads as TGTGCCAGCAGTTCTAGCGTGGGGGCCCCCCAAGAGACCCAGTACTTC. Translated: CASSSSVGAPQETQYF.